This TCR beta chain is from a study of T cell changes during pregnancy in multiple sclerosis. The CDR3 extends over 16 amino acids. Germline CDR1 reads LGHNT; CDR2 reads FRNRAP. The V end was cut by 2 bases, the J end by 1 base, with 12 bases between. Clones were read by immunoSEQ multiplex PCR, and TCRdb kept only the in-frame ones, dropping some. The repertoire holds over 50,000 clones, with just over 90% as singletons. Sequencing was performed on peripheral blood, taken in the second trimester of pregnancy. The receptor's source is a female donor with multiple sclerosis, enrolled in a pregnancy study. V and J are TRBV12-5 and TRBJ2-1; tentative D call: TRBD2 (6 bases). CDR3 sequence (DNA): TGTGCTAGTGGTTTGATGGCGGGAAGATCCTACAATGAGCAGTTCTTC. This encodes CASGLMAGRSYNEQFF.